This entry lists 2 T cell receptor beta chains sequenced from one sample in a study of T cells after yellow fever vaccination (dated by TCRdb to between 2019 and 2020). Library preparation was by 5' RACE. The data were produced on an Illumina HiSeq 2500. Using fastp trimming at Q25 and MiXCR clonotype assembly, TCRdb reanalyzed the public sequencing data and kept in-frame beta chains. Duplicate CDR3 protein sequences are folded into a single record with the most common DNA and genes. Here the sample has 620,000 or so distinct CDR3 sequences; roughly a sixth occur a single time. The ten most abundant clones make up around 15% of the sample. Taken with the paper, the label for treatment or condition translates to: live attenuated yellow fever vaccine strain. Sequences were derived from PBMCs, sampled roughly 5 days after the first yellow fever vaccination. The receptors shown here come from a man between 18 and 29 years old who received the YFV17D yellow fever vaccine.

The table lists this clonotype with many counts. This rearrangement joins TRBV24-1 to TRBJ2-7; D gene ambiguous. This CDR3 has 11 residues. The V and J ends lost 7 bases and 4 bases respectively, with 7 bases between them. In germline, CDR1 is KGHDR, CDR2 SFDVKD. CDR3 bases: TGTGCCACCAGGTTGGGTTACGAGCAGTACGTC. Translating gives CATRLGYEQYV.

The chain employs TRBV7-2 and TRBJ2-3; TRBD2 matches at 15 bases. The CDR3 has 17 residues. Germline V gene sequence: CDR1 SGHTA, CDR2 FQGNSA. Losses at the gene ends were 4 bases for V and 6 bases for J; bases not matched to a gene: 8. CDR3 bases: TGTGCCAGCAGCTCGCCGGGACTAGCGGGGGGAGGGGATACGCAGTATTTT. This gives the protein CASSSPGLAGGGDTQYF.